This TCR beta chain stems from a study of shared clonotypes between healthy human individuals. Study in general: There were three CD4 naive, three CD4 memory, two CD8 naive and one CD8 memory plates per donor.

Only in-frame clones appear in the TCRdb table, and some are missing; sequencing was by immunoSEQ multiplex PCR. Among 2 million to 2.5 million clones listed, approximately 93% were seen once. Findings and limits, study-wide: The researchers took only blood, and tissue repertoires probably look different. A small donor pool kept down the genetic and exposure-history diversity that was represented. Memory subsets generally showed smaller estimated richness than naive subsets did.

Germline V gives CDR1 MNHEY, CDR2 SMNVEV (reference sequence). Trimming shortened V by 2 bases and J by 4 bases, and 11 bases separated the two germline ends. The CDR3 sequence is 15 residues long. On this clone itself: What it recognizes is unknown.

This chain uses TRBV27 with TRBJ2-2; perhaps D is TRBD1 or TRBD2 (5 bases each). The sequence was collected from a young man in good health. Some clones in this sample may be carry-over from other donors' samples. Sequencing was done on a sample of naive CD4+ T cells from PBMCs. Subset noted: CD45RA+ positively selected. The CDR3 nucleotides read TGTGCCAGCAGTTTACGGGACCCGAGCACCGGGGAGCTGTTTTTT. It is translated as CASSLRDPSTGELFF.